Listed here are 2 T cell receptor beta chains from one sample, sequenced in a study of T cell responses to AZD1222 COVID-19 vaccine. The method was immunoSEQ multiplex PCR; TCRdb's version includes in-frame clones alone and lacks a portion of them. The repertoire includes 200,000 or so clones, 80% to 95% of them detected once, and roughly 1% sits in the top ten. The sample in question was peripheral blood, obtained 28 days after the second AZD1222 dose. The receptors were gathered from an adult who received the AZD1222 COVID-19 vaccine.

CDR3 region: CASSVFGTGQTEAFF. The CDR3 region has the DNA TGTGCCAGCAGCGTCTTCGGGACAGGGCAAACTGAAGCTTTCTTT. This sequence joins TRBV7-2 and TRBJ1-1, with TRBD1 matching 9 bases. The CDR3 runs to 15 residues. CDR1 is SGHTA, CDR2 FQGNSA, per germline. The V gene end was trimmed by 5 bases and the J gene end by 5 bases; junction bases not matched to a gene: 9.

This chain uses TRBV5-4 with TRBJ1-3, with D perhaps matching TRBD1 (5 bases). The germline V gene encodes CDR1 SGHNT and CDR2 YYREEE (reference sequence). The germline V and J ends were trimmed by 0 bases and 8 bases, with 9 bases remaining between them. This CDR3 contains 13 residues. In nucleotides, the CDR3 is TGTGCCAGCAGCTTGGGAGGGACGGACACCATATATTTT. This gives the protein CASSLGGTDTIYF.